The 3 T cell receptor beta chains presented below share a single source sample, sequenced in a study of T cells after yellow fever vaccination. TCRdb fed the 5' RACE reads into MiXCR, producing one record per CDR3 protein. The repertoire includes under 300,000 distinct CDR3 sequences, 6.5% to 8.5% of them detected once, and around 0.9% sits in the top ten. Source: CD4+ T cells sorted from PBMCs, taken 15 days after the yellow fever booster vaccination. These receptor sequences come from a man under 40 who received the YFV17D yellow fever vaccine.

DNA for the CDR3: TGCGCCAGCAGTGAGTCTACTAGCGGGACCTGGACAGATACGCAGTATTTT. It codes for CASSESTSGTWTDTQYF. This chain links TRBV10-2 with TRBJ2-3; 10 bases are shared with TRBD2. V shed 0 bases, J shed 3 bases, and the junction held 6 bases outside the gene matches. The CDR3 consists of 17 residues. Looked up from germline, CDR1 is WSHSY and CDR2 is SAAADI.

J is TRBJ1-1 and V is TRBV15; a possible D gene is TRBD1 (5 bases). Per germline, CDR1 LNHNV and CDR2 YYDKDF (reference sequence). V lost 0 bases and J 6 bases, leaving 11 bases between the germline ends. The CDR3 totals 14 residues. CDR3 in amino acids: CATSRDRRGAEAFF. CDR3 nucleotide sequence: TGTGCCACCAGCAGAGATAGAAGGGGAGCTGAAGCTTTCTTT.

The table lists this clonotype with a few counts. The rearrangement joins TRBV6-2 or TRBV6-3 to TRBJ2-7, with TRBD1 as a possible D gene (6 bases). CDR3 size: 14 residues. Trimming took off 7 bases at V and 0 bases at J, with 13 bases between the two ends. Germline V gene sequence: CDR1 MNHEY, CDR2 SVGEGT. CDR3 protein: CASTRTESSYEQYF. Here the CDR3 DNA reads TGTGCCAGCACCAGGACAGAGAGCTCCTACGAGCAGTACTTC.